This T cell receptor (beta chain) stems from a study of cytomegalovirus exposure and HLA in healthy donors. Only in-frame clones appear in the TCRdb table, and some are missing; sequencing was by immunoSEQ multiplex PCR. The table lists 250,000 to 400,000 clones, approximately 88% of them singletons, with approximately 0.9% in the top ten. This CDR3 is built from 15 residues. Germline CDR1 and CDR2: SEHNR and FQNEAQ (reference sequence). V was clipped by 4 bases and J by 3 bases, with 16 bases between them. On this clone itself: The target antigen is unknown.

Overall study findings and caveats: While the bulk of TCR sequences proved rare, some public TCRs turned up in many donors.

J is TRBJ2-7 and V is TRBV7-9, with D possibly matching TRBD1 (6 bases). Sequenced input: PBMCs. The source is a man aged 25-45 years in good health and CMV-seronegative. CDR3 coding DNA: TGTGCCAGCAGCTCAGAACAGGGAAATGACTACGAGCAGTACTTC. It encodes CASSSEQGNDYEQYF.